This TCR beta chain was identified during a study of blood T cells in healthy people across ages. The CDR3 extends over 13 amino acids. Germline V gene data show CDR1 as DFQATT and CDR2 as SNEGSKA (reference sequence). A J-beta primer mix and a sample-barcoded 5' primer were used in a second PCR of about 7 to 12 cycles. TCRdb re-called the 5' RACE reads through MiXCR, storing one row per CDR3 protein. The sample lists 1.5 million to 2 million distinct CDR3 sequences, 28% seen once, with 7.7% in the top ten. The chain uses TRBV20-1 and TRBJ2-1; 8 bases fit TRBD2. Near its end, the DNA agrees better with TRBJ2-7, so the J call may be wrong. The TCR comes from a woman under 40 in good health. Input material: blood. The CDR3 reads CSARGTSINEQYF. The CDR3 coding sequence is TGCAGTGCTAGAGGGACTAGCATTAATGAGCAGTACTTC.